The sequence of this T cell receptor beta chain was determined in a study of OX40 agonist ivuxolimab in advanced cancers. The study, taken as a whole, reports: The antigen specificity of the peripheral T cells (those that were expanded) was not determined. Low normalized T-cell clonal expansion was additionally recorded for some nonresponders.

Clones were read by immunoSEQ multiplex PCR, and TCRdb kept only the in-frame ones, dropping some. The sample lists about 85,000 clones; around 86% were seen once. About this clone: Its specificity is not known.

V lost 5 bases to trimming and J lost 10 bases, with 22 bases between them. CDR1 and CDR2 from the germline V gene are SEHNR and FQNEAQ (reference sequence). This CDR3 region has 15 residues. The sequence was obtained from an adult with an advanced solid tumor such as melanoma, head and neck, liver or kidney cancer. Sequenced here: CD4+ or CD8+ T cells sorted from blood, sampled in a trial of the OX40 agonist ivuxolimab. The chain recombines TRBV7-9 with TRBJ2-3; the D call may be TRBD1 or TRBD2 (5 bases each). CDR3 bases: TGTGCCAGCAGCGGATCGAGACTGGCAGGGACGTCGCAGTATTTT. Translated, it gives CASSGSRLAGTSQYF. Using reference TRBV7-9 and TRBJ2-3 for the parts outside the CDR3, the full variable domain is DTGVSQNPRHKITKRGQNVTFRCDPISEHNRLYWYRQTLGQGPEFLTYFQNEAQLEKSRLLSDRFSAERPKGSFSTLEIQRTEQGDSAMYLCASSGSRLAGTSQYFGPGTRLTVL.